This entry describes one T cell receptor (beta chain). The method was immunoSEQ multiplex PCR; TCRdb's version includes in-frame clones alone and lacks a portion of them. The data show 150,000 to 200,000 clones, 91% seen once. The CDR3 runs 14 residues. Germline values: CDR1 KGHSH, CDR2 LQKENI. Trimming took 3 bases from V and 8 from J; bases not matched to a gene: 7. This entry comes from a study of control samples from healthy donors and cancer patients. The sample consisted of blood. This sequence joins TRBV18 and TRBJ1-3, with 7 bases that match TRBD1. The clonotype was recovered from a woman younger than 45 in good health. The CDR3: CASSPRQGVDTIYF. CDR3 nucleotide sequence: TGTGCCAGCTCACCGAGACAGGGTGTGGACACCATATATTTT.